This TCR beta chain was recovered during a study of blood T cell repertoires in COVID-19. Study summary: Researchers got acute and convalescent COVID-19 samples from the United States, Italy and Spain.

The assay was immunoSEQ multiplex PCR, and TCRdb's table has in-frame clones only and misses some. This table has some 400,000 clones, roughly nine tenths appearing once. The table lists this clone with a count of one. Before being deemed recovered, Cohort 3 donors had two negative PCRs, clearance, or symptom resolution. Sequencing was done on a sample of PBMCs or T cells enriched from blood (not recorded which). The source is a young man who had recovered from COVID-19.

The CDR3 here is CASSIDRTRYTF. CDR3 sequence (DNA): TGTGCCAGTAGTATAGATCGGACACGCTACACCTTC. The chain carries TRBV19 and TRBJ1-2; D possibly corresponds to TRBD1 (5 bases). The length of the CDR3 is 12 residues. V was shortened by 0 bases and J by 9 bases, with 8 bases between the two germline ends. Germline V CDR1 and CDR2: LNHDA, SQIVND (reference sequence).